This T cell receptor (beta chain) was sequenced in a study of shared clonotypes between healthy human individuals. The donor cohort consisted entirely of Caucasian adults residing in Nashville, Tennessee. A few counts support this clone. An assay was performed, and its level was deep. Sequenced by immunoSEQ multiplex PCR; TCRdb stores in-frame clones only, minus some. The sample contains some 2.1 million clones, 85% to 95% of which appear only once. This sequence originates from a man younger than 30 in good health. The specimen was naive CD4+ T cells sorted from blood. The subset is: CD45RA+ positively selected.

Written as DNA, the CDR3 is TGTGCCAGCAGCTTAGATTCTGGGAGTAATGAAAAACTGTTTTTT. It yields the protein CASSLDSGSNEKLFF. The chain combines TRBV7-9 with TRBJ1-4; D ambiguous. V lost 1 base to trimming and J lost 4 bases, with 10 bases between them. From germline, CDR1 is SEHNR and CDR2 FQNEAQ (reference sequence). The CDR3 contains 15 residues.